Listed below are T cell receptor beta chains from one sample, sequenced in a study of blood T cell repertoires in COVID-19. Repertoires were generated with immunoSEQ multiplex PCR, while TCRdb's copy carries only in-frame clones and drops some. The sample lists approximately 230,000 clones; roughly 83% were seen once. The sequencing input was peripheral blood. The receptors here all came from a man older than 75 with acute or convalescent COVID-19. The CDR3 runs from the conserved cysteine through the conserved F or W. The D gene is left open where the match is weak. Size values are once, few and many counts, or a class for expanded clones, and some rows have none.

>TRBD1|NA|TRBJ1-6|TRBV2
TGTGCCAGCACCGGGACAGTCAATTCACCCCTCCACTTT
CASTGTVNSPLHF
>NA|NA|TRBJ1-2|TRBV28
TGTGCCAGCAGTTTAGCCGACAGGATCTATGGCTACACCTTC
CASSLADRIYGYTF
>NA|NA|TRBJ2-1|TRBV4-1
TGCGCCAGCAGTCGCCGAGATGGGAGGCTGGGATACAATGAGCAGTTCTTC
CASSRRDGRLGYNEQFF
>NA|once|TRBJ2-7|TRBV5-5
TGTGCCAGCAGCTCTACAGGATTCTACGAGCAGTACTTC
CASSSTGFYEQYF
>NA|NA|TRBJ1-3|TRBV30
TGTGCCTGTTCCTCAGGGGAGAGGGGAAACACCATATATTTT
CACSSGERGNTIYF
>NA|NA|TRBJ1-1|TRBV7-2
TGTGCCAGCAGCTTCTATGCGTTGAACACTGAAGCTTTCTTT
CASSFYALNTEAFF
>NA|NA|TRBJ2-1|TRBV11-2
TGTGCCAGCAGCTGGTGGCGGTCAAATGAGCAGTTCTTC
CASSWWRSNEQFF
>NA|few|TRBJ1-3|TRBV5-8
TGTGCCAGCAGCTTGGGATTGGGACATTTCTCTGGAAACACCATATATTTT
CASSLGLGHFSGNTIYF
>TRBD1|NA|TRBJ1-4|TRBV7-8
TGTGCCAGCAGCTTAAGGAGGGACAGGGGAGAAAAACTGTTTTTT
CASSLRRDRGEKLFF
>TRBD1|NA|TRBJ2-1|TRBV6-2/TRBV6-3
TGTGCCAGCAGTTACTCTAGGGACAGGGGCAATGAGCAGTTCTTC
CASSYSRDRGNEQFF
>TRBD1|NA|TRBJ2-7|TRBV5-5
TGTGCCAGCAGCTGGGGACAGGCCCTCTCCTACGAGCAGTACTTC
CASSWGQALSYEQYF
>TRBD2|NA|TRBJ2-2|TRBV6-1
TGTGCCAGCAGTGAAGCTAGCGGGAGAGGTACCGGGGAGCTGTTTTTT
CASSEASGRGTGELFF
>TRBD1|NA|TRBJ1-2|TRBV5-1
TGCGCCAGCAGCACGGGACAGGGAAGACTCGATGGCTACACCTTC
CASSTGQGRLDGYTF
>NA|once|TRBJ2-1|TRBV29-1
TGCAGCTCCAGGGGAAGGGTAAACAATGAGCAGTTCTTC
CSSRGRVNNEQFF
>TRBD1|NA|TRBJ1-2|TRBV7-8
TGTGCCAGCAGCTCCCATAGGGGGACAGGCAATCGCGGCTACACCTTC
CASSSHRGTGNRGYTF
>TRBD1|NA|TRBJ2-7|TRBV15
TGTGCCACCAGCACCAGACAGGGTCCGTACGAGCAGTACTTC
CATSTRQGPYEQYF
>TRBD2|NA|TRBJ2-2|TRBV28
TGTGCCAGCAGTCCTACGGGACTAGCATCCGGGGAGCTGTTTTTT
CASSPTGLASGELFF
>NA|few|TRBJ1-5|TRBV6-1
TGTGCCAGCAGTGAAAGAGCGCAGCAAAATCAGCCCCAGCATTTT
CASSERAQQNQPQHF
>NA|NA|TRBJ1-5|TRBV2
TGTGCCAGCAGTGTACTGCCACAGGGAATTGGCAATCAGCCCCAGCATTTT
CASSVLPQGIGNQPQHF
>NA|NA|TRBJ2-1|TRBV7-3
TGTGCCAGCAGCCTCTCCCAGGACAATGAGCAGTTCTTC
CASSLSQDNEQFF
>TRBD1|NA|TRBJ1-1|TRBV27
TGTGCCAGCAGGGTCCGGGACAGCCCCAACACTGAAGCTTTCTTT
CASRVRDSPNTEAFF
>NA|NA|TRBJ1-6|TRBV15
TGTGCCACCAGCACCCCCGGTCGGAATTCACCCCTCCACTTT
CATSTPGRNSPLHF
>TRBD2|NA|TRBJ2-2|TRBV4-1
TGCGCCAGCAGCCAAGATCTTTGGGGGGGAGGCACCGGGGAGCTGTTTTTT
CASSQDLWGGGTGELFF
>NA|once|TRBJ1-1|TRBV18
TGTGCCAGCCGAGGACCAGCGGGCACTGAAGCTTTCTTT
CASRGPAGTEAFF
>NA|NA|TRBJ1-1|TRBV24-1
TGTGCCACCAGTGAAACAGGGACTGAAGCTTTCTTT
CATSETGTEAFF
>TRBD1|NA|TRBJ1-5|TRBV2
TGTGCCAGCCGGGACAGTAGCAATCAGCCCCAGCATTTT
CASRDSSNQPQHF
>NA|NA|TRBJ2-2|TRBV15
TGTGCCACCAGCACCCGTCCCGGGGAGCTGTTTTTT
CATSTRPGELFF
>NA|NA|TRBJ2-3|TRBV10-2
TGCGCCAGCTCTAGCCGGACCGGAGATACGCAGTATTTT
CASSSRTGDTQYF
>NA|NA|TRBJ2-7|TRBV28
TGTGCCAGCTATTCTAAAGGACAGACGAGCTCCTACGAGCAGTACTTC
CASYSKGQTSSYEQYF
>TRBD2|NA|TRBJ2-1|TRBV28
TGTGCCAGCAGTTTCCGACCGTTCCGTACTAGCGGGTACAATGAGCAGTTCTTC
CASSFRPFRTSGYNEQFF
>NA|NA|TRBJ1-6|TRBV5-1
TGCGCCAGCAGCTCGGGTCCTTATAATTCACCCCTCCACTTT
CASSSGPYNSPLHF
>TRBD1|NA|TRBJ1-3|TRBV7-2
TGTGCCAGCAGCTCCGGGGACAGGGGGCGGATTGGAAACACCATATATTTT
CASSSGDRGRIGNTIYF
>TRBD1|NA|TRBJ1-6|TRBV3-1/TRBV3-2
TGTGCCAGCGGCGGGGACAGGGTTTATGAAAAGTATTCACCCCTCCACTTT
CASGGDRVYEKYSPLHF
>NA|many|TRBJ1-1|TRBV6-5
TGTGCCAGCAGTTACTGGGCCAGTGGCACTGAAGCTTTCTTT
CASSYWASGTEAFF
>TRBD1|few|TRBJ2-1|TRBV7-2
TGTGCCAGCAGCTCCACAGGGGGCCCGTACAATGAGCAGTTCTTC
CASSSTGGPYNEQFF
>NA|NA|TRBJ2-1|TRBV24-1
TGTGCCACCAGTGATTTGCAATCGGACACCAATGAGCAGTTCTTC
CATSDLQSDTNEQFF
>TRBD1|NA|TRBJ1-2|TRBV5-1
TGCGCCAGCAGCTTGGCAGGGGGCGCGGATGGCTACACCTTC
CASSLAGGADGYTF
>NA|NA|TRBJ1-2|TRBV24-1
TGTGCCACCAGTGATTTCGCAGGGAACTATGGCTACACCTTC
CATSDFAGNYGYTF
>TRBD2|few|TRBJ2-1|TRBV24-1
TGTGCCACCATGGCCCCCTCGGGTAGCGGGAGGGCCAGTGAGCAGTTCTTC
CATMAPSGSGRASEQFF
>TRBD2|NA|TRBJ2-3|TRBV7-3
TGTGCCAGCAGCCAAGCGGGGACTAGCGGAGCAGATACGCAGTATTTT
CASSQAGTSGADTQYF
>NA|NA|TRBJ2-7|TRBV19
TGTGCCAGTAGTATAAGACCAGGGACTGGCTCCTACGAGCAGTACTTC
CASSIRPGTGSYEQYF
>NA|NA|TRBJ2-7|TRBV4-1
TGCGCCAGCAGCCAAGATCGCCAGGGCACCTACGAGCAGTACTTC
CASSQDRQGTYEQYF
>TRBD2|once|TRBJ2-7|TRBV6-2/TRBV6-3
TGTGCCAGCAGCCTAGGAGGTAGCGGGGGTCGCTATGGCCACGAGCAGTACTTC
CASSLGGSGGRYGHEQYF
>TRBD2|NA|TRBJ2-5|TRBV7-3
TGTGCCAGCAGCTTAAAAGGAGGACTAGGTGGGGAGACCCAGTACTTC
CASSLKGGLGGETQYF
>TRBD2|NA|TRBJ2-3|TRBV19
TGTGCCAGTAGTCTTGGACTAGCGGGGAGGACAGATACGCAGTATTTT
CASSLGLAGRTDTQYF
>NA|NA|TRBJ2-5|TRBV3-1/TRBV3-2
TGTGCCAGCAGCCCGGGACTCCTCCAAGAGACCCAGTACTTC
CASSPGLLQETQYF
>NA|NA|TRBJ2-1|TRBV5-1
TGCGCCAGCAGCAGGGGGGGAGGCCCCGAGGGGGAGCAGTTCTTC
CASSRGGGPEGEQFF
>NA|NA|TRBJ1-6|TRBV2
TGTGCCAGCAGTGGGGCCGTTCAGGTCGGATCACCCCTCCACTTT
CASSGAVQVGSPLHF
>TRBD1|NA|TRBJ1-5|TRBV19
TGTGCCAGTAGTATTGGACAGGGAAGGGGCAATCAGCCCCAGCATTTT
CASSIGQGRGNQPQHF